The 9 T cell receptor beta chains below come from one sample, sequenced in a study of shared clonotypes between healthy human individuals. Sequencing used immunoSEQ multiplex PCR; TCRdb keeps in-frame clones, though not all of them. The sample shows some 200,000 clones, 85% to 95% of them seen only once. The material sequenced was naive CD4+ T cells sorted from blood. Subset described: CD45RA+ positively selected. All receptors derive from a woman younger than 45 in good health.

This chain links TRBV5-1 with TRBJ2-7; tentatively, D is TRBD1 (6 bases). The CDR3 runs 16 residues. Trimming took off 0 bases at V and 6 bases at J, with 19 bases between the two ends. The V gene's germline CDR1 is SGHRS and CDR2 YFSETQ. The CDR3 DNA reads as TGCGCCAGCAGCTTGGGGCAGACAGGCCTAGGTTCCGAGCAGTACTTC. Residues: CASSLGQTGLGSEQYF.

The V and J genes are TRBV28 and TRBJ2-5; 8 nucleotides match TRBD1. The J call may be faulty, since TRBJ2-7 better matches the DNA end. In germline, CDR1 is MDHEN, CDR2 SYDVKM. This CDR3 has 14 residues. The CDR3 region has the DNA TGTGCCAGCAGTCCCGGGACAGGTAACTACGAGCAGTACTTC. This codes for CASSPGTGNYEQYF.

The genes are TRBV2 and TRBJ2-7, with TRBD1 matching over 8 bases. This CDR3 region has 14 residues. Germline values: CDR1 SNHLY, CDR2 FYNNEI. Trimming at V came to 7 bases and at J to 2 bases, leaving 7 bases not matched to a gene. For the CDR3, the DNA is TGTGCCAGCACCTGGGACAGGCGGACCTACGAGCAGTACTTC. This sequence encodes CASTWDRRTYEQYF. Complete variable domain (other parts from reference TRBV2 and TRBJ2-7): EPEVTQTPSHQVTQMGQEVILRCVPISNHLYFYWYRQILGQKVEFLVSFYNNEISEKSEIFDDQFSVERPDGSNFTLKIRSTKLEDSAMYFCASTWDRRTYEQYFGPGTRLTVT.

This sequence joins TRBV7-9 and TRBJ2-7, with D perhaps matching TRBD1 or TRBD2 (5 bases each). In germline, CDR1 is SEHNR, CDR2 FQNEAQ (reference sequence). Trimming took off 4 bases at V and 5 bases at J, with 15 bases between the two ends. The CDR3 covers 14 residues. CDR3 loop: CASSSGTRVHEQYF. CDR3 coding DNA: TGTGCCAGCAGCTCCGGGACCAGGGTCCACGAGCAGTACTTC.

The chain employs TRBV28 and TRBJ2-7; TRBD2 aligns across 11 bases. The CDR3 has 17 amino acids. Unmatched junction bases numbered 15, after V lost 7 bases and J lost 4 bases. Germline-derived CDR1 and CDR2 are MDHEN and SYDVKM. CDR3 amino acids: CASNTFPTSGNAYEQYF. DNA for the CDR3: TGTGCCAGCAATACCTTCCCGACTAGCGGGAACGCTTACGAGCAGTACTTC.

The J gene is TRBJ1-2, the V gene TRBV6-5; weak D call: TRBD1 (6 bases). Trimming took off 6 bases at V and 5 bases at J, with 13 bases between the two ends. The CDR3 sequence is 13 residues long. Germline CDR1 reads MNHEY; CDR2 reads SVGAGI. CDR3 sequence reads: CASRRVRGYGYTF. Here the CDR3 DNA reads TGTGCCAGCAGGCGGGTCAGGGGATATGGCTACACCTTC.

The V gene is TRBV30, the J gene TRBJ1-5; TRBD1 agrees at 7 bases. The CDR3 is made up of 15 amino acids. Germline V gene data show CDR1 as GTSNPN and CDR2 as SVGIG (reference sequence). The V and J ends lost 0 bases and 4 bases, in that order; junction bases with no gene match: 6. The CDR3 DNA is TGTGCCTGGAGTGTGGGACAGAGATTAAATCAGCCCCAGCATTTT. Translation gives CAWSVGQRLNQPQHF.

V gene TRBV19 combines with J gene TRBJ2-7, with D possibly matching TRBD1 (6 bases). The CDR3 runs to 12 residues. Germline V gene lookup returns CDR1 LNHDA and CDR2 SQIVND (reference sequence). Trimming stripped 10 bases from V and 2 bases from J, with 12 bases between. The CDR3 loop is CATTTGTYEQYF. CDR3 DNA: TGTGCCACCACAACAGGGACCTACGAGCAGTACTTC.

This rearrangement joins TRBV7-9 to TRBJ1-4, with D maybe TRBD1 (6 bases). The CDR3 has 16 residues. The ends were cut back, 4 bases at V and 4 bases at J, with 16 bases in the middle. Germline CDR1 reads SEHNR; CDR2 reads FQNEAQ (reference sequence). The CDR3 DNA sequence: TGTGCCAGCAGCTCTATCGGGGGCGGACGTAATGAAAAACTGTTTTTT. Residues: CASSSIGGGRNEKLFF.